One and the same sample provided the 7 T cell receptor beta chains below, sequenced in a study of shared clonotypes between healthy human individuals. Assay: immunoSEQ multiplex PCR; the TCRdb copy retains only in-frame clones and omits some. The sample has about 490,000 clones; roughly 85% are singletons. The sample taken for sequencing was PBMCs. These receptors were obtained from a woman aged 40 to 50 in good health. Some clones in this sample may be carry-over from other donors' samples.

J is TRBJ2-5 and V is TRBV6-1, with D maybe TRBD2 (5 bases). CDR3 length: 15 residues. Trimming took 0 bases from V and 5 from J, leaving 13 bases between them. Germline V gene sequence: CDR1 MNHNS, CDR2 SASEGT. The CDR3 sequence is CASSEARGRYETQYF. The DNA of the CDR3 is TGTGCCAGCAGTGAAGCGCGAGGGAGATACGAGACCCAGTACTTC.

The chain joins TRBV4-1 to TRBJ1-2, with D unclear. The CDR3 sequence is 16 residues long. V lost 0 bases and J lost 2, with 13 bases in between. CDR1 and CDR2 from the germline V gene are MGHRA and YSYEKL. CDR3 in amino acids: CASSQDPGYSNYGYTF. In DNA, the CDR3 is TGCGCCAGCAGCCAAGATCCGGGGTATAGCAACTATGGCTACACCTTC.

The CDR3 nucleotides are TGTGCCAGCAGCCCCCTGACTAGCTTGAGGCACACCGGGGAGCTGTTTTTT. It translates to CASSPLTSLRHTGELFF. This chain uses TRBV9 with TRBJ2-2; 7 nucleotides align to TRBD2. Germline values: CDR1 SGDLS, CDR2 YYNGEE. V was clipped by 4 bases and J by 3 bases; unmatched bases: 12. There are 17 residues in the CDR3.

The CDR3 sequence: CASGGQGPNTEAFF. Written as DNA, the CDR3 is TGTGCCAGCGGCGGACAGGGGCCGAACACTGAAGCTTTCTTT. The V gene is TRBV9, the J gene TRBJ1-1, with 9 bases fitting TRBD1. CDR1 and CDR2 (germline): SGDLS, YYNGEE. J gave up 1 base and V 7 bases, and 5 bases lay outside the gene matches. The CDR3 runs to 14 residues. Using reference TRBV9 and TRBJ1-1 for the parts outside the CDR3, the full variable domain is DSGVTQTPKHLITATGQRVTLRCSPRSGDLSVYWYQQSLDQGLQFLIQYYNGEERAKGNILERFSAQQFPDLHSELNLSSLELGDSALYFCASGGQGPNTEAFFGQGTRLTVV.

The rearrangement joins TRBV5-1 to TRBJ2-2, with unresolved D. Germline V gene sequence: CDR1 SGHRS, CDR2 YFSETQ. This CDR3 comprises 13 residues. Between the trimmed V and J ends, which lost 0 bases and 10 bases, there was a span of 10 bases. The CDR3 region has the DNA TGCGCCAGCAGCTTGGCCTTGAGTCAGGAGCTGTTTTTT. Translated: CASSLALSQELFF.

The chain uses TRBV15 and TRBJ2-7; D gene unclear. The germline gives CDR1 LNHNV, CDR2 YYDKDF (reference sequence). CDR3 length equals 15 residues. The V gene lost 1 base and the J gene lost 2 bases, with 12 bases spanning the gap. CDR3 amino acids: CATSRVQAPTYEQYF. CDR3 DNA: TGTGCCACCAGCAGAGTACAAGCGCCGACCTACGAGCAGTACTTC.

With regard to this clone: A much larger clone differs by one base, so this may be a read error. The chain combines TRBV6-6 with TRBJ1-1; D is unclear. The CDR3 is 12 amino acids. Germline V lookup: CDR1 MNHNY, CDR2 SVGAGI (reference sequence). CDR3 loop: CASSLWNTKAFF. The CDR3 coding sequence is TGTGCCAGCTCTTTGTGGAACACTAAAGCTTTCTTT.